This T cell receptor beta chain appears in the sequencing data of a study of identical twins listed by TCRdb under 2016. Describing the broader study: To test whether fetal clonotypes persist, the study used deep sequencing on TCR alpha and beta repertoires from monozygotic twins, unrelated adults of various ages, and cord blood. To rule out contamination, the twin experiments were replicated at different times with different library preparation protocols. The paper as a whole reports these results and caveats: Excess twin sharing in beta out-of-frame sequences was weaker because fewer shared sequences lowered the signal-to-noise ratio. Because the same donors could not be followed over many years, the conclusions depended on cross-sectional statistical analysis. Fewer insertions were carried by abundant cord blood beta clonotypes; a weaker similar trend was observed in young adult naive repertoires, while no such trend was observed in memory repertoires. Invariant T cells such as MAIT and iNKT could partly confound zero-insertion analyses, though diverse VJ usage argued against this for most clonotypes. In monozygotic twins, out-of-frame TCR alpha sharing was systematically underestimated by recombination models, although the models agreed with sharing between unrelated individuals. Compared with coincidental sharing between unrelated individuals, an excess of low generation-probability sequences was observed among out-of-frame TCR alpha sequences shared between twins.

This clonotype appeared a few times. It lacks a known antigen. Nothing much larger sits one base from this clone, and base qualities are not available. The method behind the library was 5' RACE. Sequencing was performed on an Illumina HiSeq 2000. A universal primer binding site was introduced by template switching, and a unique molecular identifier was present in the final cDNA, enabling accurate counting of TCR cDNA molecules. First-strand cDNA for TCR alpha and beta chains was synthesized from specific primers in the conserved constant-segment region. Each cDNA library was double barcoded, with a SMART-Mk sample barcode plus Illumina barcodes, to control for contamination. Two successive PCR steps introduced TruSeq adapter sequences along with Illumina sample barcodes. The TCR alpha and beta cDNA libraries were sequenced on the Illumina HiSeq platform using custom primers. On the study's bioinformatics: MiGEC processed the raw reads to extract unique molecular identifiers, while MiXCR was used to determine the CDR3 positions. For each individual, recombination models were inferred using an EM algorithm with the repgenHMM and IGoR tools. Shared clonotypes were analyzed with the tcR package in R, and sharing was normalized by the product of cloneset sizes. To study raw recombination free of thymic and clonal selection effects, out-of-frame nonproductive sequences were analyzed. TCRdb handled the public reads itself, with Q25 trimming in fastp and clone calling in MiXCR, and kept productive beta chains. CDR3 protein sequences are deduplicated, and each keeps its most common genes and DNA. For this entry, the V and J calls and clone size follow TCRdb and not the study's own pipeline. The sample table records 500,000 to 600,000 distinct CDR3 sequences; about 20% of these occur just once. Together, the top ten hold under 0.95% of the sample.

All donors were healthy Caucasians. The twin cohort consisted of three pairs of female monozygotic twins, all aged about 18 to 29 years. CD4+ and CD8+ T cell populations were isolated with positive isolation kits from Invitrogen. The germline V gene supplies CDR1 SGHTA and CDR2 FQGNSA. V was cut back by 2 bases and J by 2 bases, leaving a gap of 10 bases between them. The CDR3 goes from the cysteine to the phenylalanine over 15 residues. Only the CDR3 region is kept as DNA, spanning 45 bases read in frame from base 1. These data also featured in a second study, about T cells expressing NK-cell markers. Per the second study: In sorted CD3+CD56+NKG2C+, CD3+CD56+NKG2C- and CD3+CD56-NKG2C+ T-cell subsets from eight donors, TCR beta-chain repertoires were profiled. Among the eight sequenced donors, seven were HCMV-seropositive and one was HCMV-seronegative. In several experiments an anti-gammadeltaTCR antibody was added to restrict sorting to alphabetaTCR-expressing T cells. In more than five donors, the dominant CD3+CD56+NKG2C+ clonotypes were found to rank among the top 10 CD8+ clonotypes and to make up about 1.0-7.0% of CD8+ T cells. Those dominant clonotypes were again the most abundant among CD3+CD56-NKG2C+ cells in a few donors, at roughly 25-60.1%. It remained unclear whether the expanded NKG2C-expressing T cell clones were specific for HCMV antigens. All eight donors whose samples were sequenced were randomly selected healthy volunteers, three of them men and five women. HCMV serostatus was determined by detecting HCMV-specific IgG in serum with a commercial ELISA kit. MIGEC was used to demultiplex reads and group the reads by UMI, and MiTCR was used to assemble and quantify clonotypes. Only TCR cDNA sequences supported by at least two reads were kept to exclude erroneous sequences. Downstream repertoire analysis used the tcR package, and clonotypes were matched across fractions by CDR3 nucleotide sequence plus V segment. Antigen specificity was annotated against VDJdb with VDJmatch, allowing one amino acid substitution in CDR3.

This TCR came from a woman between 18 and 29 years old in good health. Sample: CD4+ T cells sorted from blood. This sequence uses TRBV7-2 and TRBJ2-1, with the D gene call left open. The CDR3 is CASSLPRPTYNEQFF. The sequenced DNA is TGTGCCAGCAGCTTACCTCGCCCTACCTACAATGAGCAGTTCTTC.